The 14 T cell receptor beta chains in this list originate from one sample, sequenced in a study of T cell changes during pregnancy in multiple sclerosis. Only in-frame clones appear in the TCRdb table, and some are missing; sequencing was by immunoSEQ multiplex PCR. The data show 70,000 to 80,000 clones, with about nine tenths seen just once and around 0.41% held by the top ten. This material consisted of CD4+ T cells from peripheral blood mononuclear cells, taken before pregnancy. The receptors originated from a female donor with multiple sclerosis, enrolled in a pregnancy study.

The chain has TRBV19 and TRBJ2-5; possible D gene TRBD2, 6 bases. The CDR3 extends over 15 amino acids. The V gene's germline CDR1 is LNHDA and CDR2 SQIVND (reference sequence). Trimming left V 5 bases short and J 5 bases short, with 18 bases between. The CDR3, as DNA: TGTGCCAGTAGTCTCGGACTGGGGAGGCAGGAGACCCAGTACTTC. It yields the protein CASSLGLGRQETQYF.

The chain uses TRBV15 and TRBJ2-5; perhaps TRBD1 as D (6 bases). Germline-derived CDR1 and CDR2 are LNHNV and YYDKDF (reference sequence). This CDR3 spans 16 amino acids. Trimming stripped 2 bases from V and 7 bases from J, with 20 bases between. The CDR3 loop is CATSRRGATGSGTQYF. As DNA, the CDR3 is TGTGCCACCAGCAGAAGAGGGGCGACAGGCTCCGGGACCCAGTACTTC. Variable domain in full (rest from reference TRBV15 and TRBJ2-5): DAMVIQNPRYQVTQFGKPVTLSCSQTLNHNVMYWYQQKSSQAPKLLFHYYDKDFNNEADTPDNFQSRRPNTSFCFLDIRSPGLGDTAMYLCATSRRGATGSGTQYFGPGTRLLVL.

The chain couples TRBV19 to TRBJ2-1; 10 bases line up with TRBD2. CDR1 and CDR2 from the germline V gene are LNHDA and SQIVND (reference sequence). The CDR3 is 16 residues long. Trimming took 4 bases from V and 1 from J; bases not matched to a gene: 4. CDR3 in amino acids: CASSSRSGRSYNEQFF. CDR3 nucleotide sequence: TGTGCCAGTAGTAGTCGTAGCGGGAGGTCCTACAATGAGCAGTTCTTC.

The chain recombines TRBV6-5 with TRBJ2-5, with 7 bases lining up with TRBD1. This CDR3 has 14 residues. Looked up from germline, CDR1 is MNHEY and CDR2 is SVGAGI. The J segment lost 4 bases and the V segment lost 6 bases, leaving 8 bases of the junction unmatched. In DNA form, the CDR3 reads TGTGCCAGCAGGCAGGGACAGCTAATAGAGACCCAGTACTTC. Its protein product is CASRQGQLIETQYF.

CDR3 protein: CSAQTGEDQYF. CDR3 in DNA: TGCAGTGCTCAGACAGGGGAGGACCAGTACTTC. The chain combines TRBV20-1 with TRBJ2-5; 8 bases line up with TRBD1. The CDR3 runs 11 residues. CDR1 and CDR2 from the germline V gene are DFQATT and SNEGSKA (reference sequence). The V and J ends lost 5 bases and 10 bases, in that order; junction bases with no gene match: 6.

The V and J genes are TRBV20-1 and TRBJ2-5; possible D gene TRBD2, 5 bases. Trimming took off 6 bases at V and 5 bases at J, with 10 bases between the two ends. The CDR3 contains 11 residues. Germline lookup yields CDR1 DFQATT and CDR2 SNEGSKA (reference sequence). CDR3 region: CSATGSETQYF. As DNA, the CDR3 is TGCAGTGCGACGGGGTCTGAGACCCAGTACTTC.

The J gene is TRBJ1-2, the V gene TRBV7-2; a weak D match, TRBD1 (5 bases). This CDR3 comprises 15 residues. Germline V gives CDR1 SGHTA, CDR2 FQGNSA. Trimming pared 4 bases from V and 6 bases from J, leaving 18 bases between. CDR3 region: CASSSLWGGSDGYTF. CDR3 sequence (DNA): TGTGCCAGCAGCTCGCTCTGGGGGGGTTCAGATGGCTACACCTTC.

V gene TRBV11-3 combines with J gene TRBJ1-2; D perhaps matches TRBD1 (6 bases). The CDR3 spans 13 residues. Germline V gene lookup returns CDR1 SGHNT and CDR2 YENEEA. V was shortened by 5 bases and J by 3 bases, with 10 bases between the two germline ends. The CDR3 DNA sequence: TGTGCCAGCAGCCACAGGGATGACTATGGCTACACCTTC. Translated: CASSHRDDYGYTF.

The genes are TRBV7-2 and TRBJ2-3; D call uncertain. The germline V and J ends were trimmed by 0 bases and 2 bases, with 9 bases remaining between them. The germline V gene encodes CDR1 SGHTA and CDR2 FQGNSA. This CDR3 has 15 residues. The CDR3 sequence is CASSLAPEYTDTQYF. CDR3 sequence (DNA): TGTGCCAGCAGCTTAGCGCCCGAGTACACAGATACGCAGTATTTT. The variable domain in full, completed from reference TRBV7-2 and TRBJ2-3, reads GAGVSQSPSNKVTEKGKDVELRCDPISGHTALYWYRQSLGQGLEFLIYFQGNSAPDKSGLPSDRFSAERTGGSVSTLTIQRTQQEDSAVYLCASSLAPEYTDTQYFGPGTRLTVL.

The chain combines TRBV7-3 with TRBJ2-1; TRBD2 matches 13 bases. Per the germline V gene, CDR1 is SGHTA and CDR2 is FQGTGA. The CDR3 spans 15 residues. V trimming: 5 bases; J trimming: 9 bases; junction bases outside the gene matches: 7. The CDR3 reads CASSVLAGGPSEQFF. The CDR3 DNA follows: TGTGCCAGCAGCGTACTAGCGGGAGGGCCCAGTGAGCAGTTCTTC.

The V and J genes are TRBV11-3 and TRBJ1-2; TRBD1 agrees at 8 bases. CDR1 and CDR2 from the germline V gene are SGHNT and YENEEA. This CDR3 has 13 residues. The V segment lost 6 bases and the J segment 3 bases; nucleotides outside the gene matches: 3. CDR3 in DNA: TGTGCCAGCAGTCCAGGGGGCGACTATGGCTACACCTTC. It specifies CASSPGGDYGYTF.

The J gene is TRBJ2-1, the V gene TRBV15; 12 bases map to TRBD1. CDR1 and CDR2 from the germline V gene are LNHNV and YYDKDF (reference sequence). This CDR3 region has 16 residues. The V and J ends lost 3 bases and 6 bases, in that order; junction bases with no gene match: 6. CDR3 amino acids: CATSRGDRGLSNEQFF. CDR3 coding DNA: TGTGCCACCAGCAGGGGGGACAGGGGGCTTTCCAATGAGCAGTTCTTC.

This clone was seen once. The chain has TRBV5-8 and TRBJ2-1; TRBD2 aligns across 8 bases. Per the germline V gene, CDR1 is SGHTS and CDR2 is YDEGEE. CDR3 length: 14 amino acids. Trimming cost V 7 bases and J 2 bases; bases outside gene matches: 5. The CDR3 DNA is TGTGCCAGCCTTCGGGAGGGCGCCTACAATGAGCAGTTCTTC. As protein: CASLREGAYNEQFF.

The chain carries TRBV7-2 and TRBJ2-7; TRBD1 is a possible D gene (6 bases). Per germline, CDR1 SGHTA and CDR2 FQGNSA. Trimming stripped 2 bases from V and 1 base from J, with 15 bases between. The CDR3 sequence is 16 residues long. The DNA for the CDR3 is TGTGCCAGCAGCTTAACCCGGGACACCTCGTCCTACGAGCAGTACTTC. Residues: CASSLTRDTSSYEQYF.